One and the same sample provided the 19 T cell receptor beta chains below, sequenced in a study of T-cell reconstitution after alpha-beta-depleted transplantation in children. Unique molecular identifiers were incorporated when the TCRbeta library was constructed. TCRdb used MiXCR to reprocess the PCR reads, holding one entry per CDR3 protein. Among more than 200,000 distinct CDR3 sequences, 25% were seen once, and the ten largest hold 2.6%. The sample in question was PBMCs, obtained before TCRalphabeta/CD19-depleted stem cell transplant. The receptor set was obtained from a girl aged 2 to 9 with Fanconi anemia, due to receive a stem cell transplant.

The chain uses TRBV11-2 and TRBJ2-5; 11 bases fit TRBD2. The CDR3 loop spans 18 amino acids. V shed 5 bases, J shed 1 base, and the junction held 12 bases outside the gene matches. Germline V gene lookup returns CDR1 SGHAT and CDR2 FQNNGV. The CDR3 region has the DNA TGTGCCAGCAGCCTAACTAGCGGGGGAGGAAATTTCCAAGAGACCCAGTACTTC. This sequence encodes CASSLTSGGGNFQETQYF.

This chain joins TRBV29-1 and TRBJ2-1; 11 bases match TRBD2. V shed 4 bases, J shed 0 bases, and the junction held 8 bases outside the gene matches. In germline, CDR1 is SQVTM, CDR2 ANQGSEA. This CDR3 spans 17 amino acids. The CDR3 sequence: CSVGGTSGRSSYNEQFF. Written as DNA, the CDR3 is TGCAGCGTTGGTGGGACTAGCGGACGGAGCTCCTACAATGAGCAGTTCTTC.

This chain uses TRBV7-9 with TRBJ2-7; TRBD2 aligns across 9 bases. Germline V lookup: CDR1 SEHNR, CDR2 FQNEAQ (reference sequence). Unmatched junction bases numbered 15, after V lost 2 bases and J lost 4 bases. This CDR3 contains 18 residues. The DNA for the CDR3 is TGTGCCAGCAGCTTATCGTTGGGACTAGCCATTCCCACATACGAGCAGTACTTC. Protein product: CASSLSLGLAIPTYEQYF.

This clonotype was counted only a few times. The DNA for the CDR3 is TGCAGTGCCCCGGGACGGCCGACAGATACGCAGTATTTT. Residues: CSAPGRPTDTQYF. V is TRBV20-1 and J is TRBJ2-3; perhaps D is TRBD1 or TRBD2 (5 bases each). The CDR3 loop spans 13 amino acids. Germline CDR1 is DFQATT and CDR2 is SNEGSKA (reference sequence). The ends were cut back, 6 bases at V and 3 bases at J, with 13 bases in the middle.

The chain uses TRBV2 and TRBJ2-5, with 8 positions matching TRBD1. CDR1 and CDR2 (germline): SNHLY, FYNNEI. The V gene end was trimmed by 6 bases and the J gene end by 3 bases; junction bases not matched to a gene: 3. This CDR3 is 13 amino acids long. The CDR3 is CASSKDREETQYF. The CDR3 coding sequence is TGTGCCAGCAGCAAGGACAGGGAAGAGACCCAGTACTTC.

In its sample, this clonotype was seen many times. The chain carries TRBV20-1 and TRBJ2-7, with 7 bases lining up with TRBD1. Trimming removed 1 base from V and 5 bases from J; junction bases left unmatched: 14. The germline V gene has CDR1 DFQATT and CDR2 SNEGSKA (reference sequence). This CDR3 comprises 16 residues. The CDR3 sequence: CSARAPGQNLGHEQYF. For the CDR3, the DNA is TGCAGTGCTAGAGCACCGGGACAGAATCTAGGGCACGAGCAGTACTTC.

This clonotype was found many times. The CDR3 here is CSVEKHSAYNEQFF. DNA for the CDR3: TGCAGCGTTGAAAAGCATTCCGCGTACAATGAGCAGTTCTTC. The chain couples TRBV29-1 to TRBJ2-1; no clear D. This CDR3 contains 14 residues. Germline CDR1 and CDR2: SQVTM and ANQGSEA. The ends were cut back, 2 bases at V and 4 bases at J, with 12 bases in the middle.

This clonotype has only a few counts. J is TRBJ2-1 and V is TRBV9, with 11 bases matching TRBD2. The CDR3 is made up of 16 amino acids. In germline, CDR1 is SGDLS, CDR2 YYNGEE. Trimming removed 0 bases from V and 4 bases from J; junction bases left unmatched: 3. The CDR3 loop reads CASSVASGGPYNEQFF. CDR3 DNA sequence: TGTGCCAGCAGCGTAGCTAGCGGGGGGCCGTACAATGAGCAGTTCTTC.

This clonotype came up a few times. This chain connects TRBV5-1 to TRBJ2-4; D may be TRBD1 (6 bases). CDR3 size: 16 residues. The V end was cut by 4 bases, the J end by 3 bases, with 17 bases between. Germline assignment: CDR1 SGHRS and CDR2 YFSETQ. The CDR3 here is CASSPLSRTDKNIQYF. For the CDR3, the DNA is TGCGCCAGCAGCCCCTTGAGTCGGACAGACAAAAACATTCAGTACTTC.

This clonotype appeared many times. The gene calls are TRBV28 and TRBJ1-1; no reliable D call. The CDR3 has 12 residues. V shed 6 bases and J shed 6 bases, with 11 bases lying between them. Germline CDR1 and CDR2: MDHEN and SYDVKM. In DNA, the CDR3 is TGTGCCAGCAGCCGGACCGGATCTGAAGCTTTCTTT. It encodes CASSRTGSEAFF.

This clonotype was seen at least ten times. The chain employs TRBV12-3 or TRBV12-4 and TRBJ1-2; D is possibly TRBD1 (5 bases). The CDR3 loop spans 13 amino acids. V was shortened by 6 bases and J by 4 bases, with 12 bases between the two germline ends. The CDR3 sequence: CASSPDRPYGYTF. The CDR3 region has the DNA TGTGCCAGCAGCCCTGACAGACCCTATGGCTACACCTTC.

This clonotype was detected ten times or more. The chain has TRBV20-1 and TRBJ1-1, with D unresolved. The CDR3 spans 12 residues. The germline V gene has CDR1 DFQATT and CDR2 SNEGSKA (reference sequence). Between the trimmed V and J ends, which lost 1 base and 4 bases, there was a span of 7 bases. The CDR3 spells CSARAEATEAFF. The CDR3 DNA follows: TGCAGTGCTAGAGCCGAGGCCACTGAAGCTTTCTTT.

The gene calls are TRBV6-5 and TRBJ2-7, with TRBD1 matching over 7 bases. The germline V gene has CDR1 MNHEY and CDR2 SVGAGI. The CDR3 length is 16 residues. Trimming at V came to 0 bases and at J to 6 bases, leaving 11 bases not matched to a gene. The CDR3, as DNA: TGTGCCAGCAGTTACTCGATGCGCCAGGGGGTCTCCGAGCAGTACTTC. Encoded protein: CASSYSMRQGVSEQYF.

This clonotype was recorded at least ten times. The gene calls are TRBV12-3 or TRBV12-4 and TRBJ2-5; 9 bases fit TRBD1. Losses at the gene ends were 6 bases for V and 5 bases for J; bases not matched to a gene: 7. CDR3 size: 14 residues. In DNA, the CDR3 is TGTGCCAGCAGACACGGACAGGGGTTCGAGACCCAGTACTTC. It codes for CASRHGQGFETQYF.

This clonotype was seen a handful of times. The chain links TRBV20-1 to TRBJ1-6; D is unresolved. CDR3 length equals 11 residues. The ends were cut back, 5 bases at V and 8 bases at J, with 7 bases in the middle. The germline CDR1 and CDR2 sequences are DFQATT and SNEGSKA (reference sequence). The CDR3 is CSAVPHSPLHF. The CDR3 DNA follows: TGCAGTGCTGTTCCCCATTCACCCCTCCACTTT.

The gene calls are TRBV6-4 and TRBJ1-6, with 9 bases identical to TRBD1. The CDR3 extends over 14 amino acids. Germline loops: CDR1 MRHNA, CDR2 SNTAGT. Trimming took 8 bases from V and 7 from J; bases not matched to a gene: 6. CDR3 in amino acids: CASSSTGGNSPLHF. In DNA form, the CDR3 reads TGTGCCAGCTCCTCGACAGGGGGAAATTCACCCCTCCACTTT.

This clonotype appeared many times. One end of the junction varies from germline; a read error may be responsible. The chain has TRBV5-1 and TRBJ2-3; the D is unclear. The CDR3 sequence is 11 residues long. Per germline, CDR1 SGHRS and CDR2 YFSETQ. The DNA of the CDR3 is TGTGCCAGCAGTTTCACAGATACGCAGTATTTT. Its translation is CASSFTDTQYF.

The rearrangement uses TRBV29-1 and TRBJ2-5; TRBD1 matches 8 bases. With 2 bases clipped from V and 7 bases from J, the junction kept 3 bases outside the gene matches. Looked up from germline, CDR1 is SQVTM and CDR2 is ANQGSEA. The CDR3 extends over 12 amino acids. For the CDR3, the DNA is TGCAGCGTTGAAACCGGGACAGGGACCCAGTACTTC. Residues: CSVETGTGTQYF.

CDR3 residues: CASSVAGTTDTQYF. The CDR3 bases are TGTGCCAGCAGCGTGGCAGGCACGACAGATACGCAGTATTTT. The chain carries TRBV9 and TRBJ2-3; D gene unclear. V lost 2 bases to trimming and J lost 3 bases, with 10 bases between them. Germline V gives CDR1 SGDLS, CDR2 YYNGEE. The CDR3 loop spans 14 amino acids.